Listed below are T cell receptor beta chains from one sample, sequenced in a study of T cells in Graves' hyperthyroidism and ophthalmopathy. TCRdb ran MiXCR on the multiplex PCR reads and lists one entry per CDR3 protein. This sample has fewer than 750,000 distinct CDR3 sequences; roughly 14% occur once, and the top ten carry roughly 4.5%. Source material: blood. The receptors originated from a woman aged 40 to 50 with Graves' ophthalmopathy. CDR3s include the opening cysteine and the closing phenylalanine or tryptophan. D genes are given only for firm matches. Clone size is stated in some rows and not others, as once, few, many or a class when expanded.

j_gene	abundance	v_gene	d_gene	CDR3nt	CDR3aa
TRBJ1-1	.	TRBV7-9	.	TGTGCCTGCACTCGGGACGAAGCTTTCTTT	CACTRDEAFF
TRBJ2-5	few	TRBV20-1	TRBD2	TGCAGTGCTAGAGATATACTAGCGGGAGCAGAGACCCAGTACTTC	CSARDILAGAETQYF
TRBJ1-1	many	TRBV30	TRBD1	TGTGCCTGGACTACAGGGGTAGGGGACACTGAAGCTTTCTTT	CAWTTGVGDTEAFF
TRBJ2-5	.	TRBV7-2	.	TGTGCCAGCAGCTTACTGAGGGTTAGCGAGACCCAGTACTTC	CASSLLRVSETQYF
TRBJ2-4	many	TRBV6-2/TRBV6-3	.	TGTGCCAGCAGTTACTCGCCCGGGAGCCTTGAGGGAAACATTCAGTACTTC	CASSYSPGSLEGNIQYF
TRBJ1-2	many	TRBV30	TRBD1	TGTGCCGGCTCAACTCGACAGGGACGAACCTATGGCTACACCTTC	CAGSTRQGRTYGYTF
TRBJ2-5	many	TRBV9	.	TGTGCCAGCAGCTCCGGGACCATGTACCAAGAGACCCAGTACTTC	CASSSGTMYQETQYF
TRBJ1-5	many	TRBV19	.	TGTGCCAGTATGAGGGCCACGACAGATCAGCCCCAGCATTTT	CASMRATTDQPQHF
TRBJ1-1	.	TRBV19	.	TGTGCCAGTAGTATCACTGACAGTACACGAACTGAAGCTTTCTTT	CASSITDSTRTEAFF
TRBJ1-2	many	TRBV20-1	.	TGCAGTGCGGAGGGTACAGAAAACTATGGCTACACCTTC	CSAEGTENYGYTF
TRBJ1-6	.	TRBV20-1	.	TGCAGTGCTAGAAAAGGGGAAAGTAATTCACCCCTCCACTTT	CSARKGESNSPLHF
TRBJ2-5	many	TRBV6-2/TRBV6-3	.	TGTGCCAGCAGTTATGGGCCCCAGCGGAGCCCCCAAGAGACCCAGTACTTC	CASSYGPQRSPQETQYF
TRBJ1-2	many	TRBV7-8	.	TGTGCCAGCAGCTTAGAACAGTTTGGCTACACCTTC	CASSLEQFGYTF
TRBJ1-1	.	TRBV18	.	TGTGCCAGCTCACCCAGGGAATTGGACACTGAAGCTTTCTTT	CASSPRELDTEAFF
TRBJ2-7	few	TRBV18	.	TGTGCCAGCGGGGGTGATACGTACGAGCAGTACTTC	CASGGDTYEQYF
TRBJ1-1	.	TRBV20-1	TRBD1	TGCAGTGTTTTAATTAGGGACAGCAGAATGAACACTGAAGCTTTCTTT	CSVLIRDSRMNTEAFF
TRBJ1-2	many	TRBV28	.	TGTGCCAGCAGTCCCACCGGTCGTGGCTACACCTTC	CASSPTGRGYTF
TRBJ2-7	many	TRBV11-2	TRBD2	TGTGCCAGCAGTCTCCGAGCGGGAGGATACGAGCAGTACTTC	CASSLRAGGYEQYF
TRBJ1-5	few	TRBV3-1	TRBD1	TGTGCCAGCAGCCAAGGGATGACAGGGACCGGTGGGAATAGCAATCAGCCCCAGCATTTT	CASSQGMTGTGGNSNQPQHF
TRBJ1-1	many	TRBV6-1	.	TGTGCCAGCAGTGAAGTGTCGACGTTGAGCACTGAAGCTTTCTTT	CASSEVSTLSTEAFF
TRBJ2-7	.	TRBV2	.	TGTGCCGGGGGGCCGGGGAGCTACGAGCAGTACTTC	CAGGPGSYEQYF
TRBJ2-7	.	TRBV5-1	.	TGCGCCAGCAGCCTGAACCCCTACCCGGGGCAGTACTTC	CASSLNPYPGQYF
TRBJ2-5	many	TRBV4-3	.	TGCGCCAGCAGCCAAGTTGCGCTTTACAGAGGGGAGACCCAGTACTTC	CASSQVALYRGETQYF
TRBJ1-5	many	TRBV18	TRBD1	TGTGCCAGCTCACCCGGACAGGTACCTAGCAATCAGCCCCAGCATTTT	CASSPGQVPSNQPQHF
TRBJ2-5	many	TRBV6-1	.	TGTGCCAGCAGTCGGGATGGGACCCAGTACTTC	CASSRDGTQYF
TRBJ1-3	few	TRBV30	.	TGTGCCTGGGCCCGCGGACTCGGCGGAAACACCATATATTTT	CAWARGLGGNTIYF
TRBJ2-1	many	TRBV27	TRBD2	TGTGCCAGCAGTTTATGGCTAGCGGGAGACAATGAGCAGTTCTTC	CASSLWLAGDNEQFF
TRBJ2-7	few	TRBV3-1	TRBD2	TGTGCCAGTAGCCCTCTCGGGAGGGCCTACGAGCAGTACTTC	CASSPLGRAYEQYF